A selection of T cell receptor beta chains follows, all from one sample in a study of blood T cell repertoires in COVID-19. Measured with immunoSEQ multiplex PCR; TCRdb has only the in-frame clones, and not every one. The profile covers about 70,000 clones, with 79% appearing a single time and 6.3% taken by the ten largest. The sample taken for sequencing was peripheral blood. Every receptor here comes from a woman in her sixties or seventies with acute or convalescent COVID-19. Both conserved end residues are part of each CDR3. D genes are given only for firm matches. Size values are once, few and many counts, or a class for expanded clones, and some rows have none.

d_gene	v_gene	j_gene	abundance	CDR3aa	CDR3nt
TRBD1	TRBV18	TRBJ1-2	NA	CASSPGQVGGYTF	TGTGCCAGCTCACCAGGACAGGTTGGTGGCTACACCTTC
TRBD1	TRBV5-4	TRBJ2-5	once	CASRRTGGPSETQYF	TGTGCCAGCAGGCGGACAGGGGGCCCGTCAGAGACCCAGTACTTC
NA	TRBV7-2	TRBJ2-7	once	CASSLSYPANYEQYF	TGTGCCAGCAGCCTAAGCTATCCCGCTAACTACGAGCAGTACTTC
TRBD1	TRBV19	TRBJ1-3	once	CASMGQSGNTIYF	TGTGCCAGTATGGGACAGTCGGGGAACACCATATATTTT
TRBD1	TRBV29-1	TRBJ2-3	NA	CSVSRGQGTADTQYF	TGCAGCGTCTCTCGGGGACAGGGCACCGCAGATACGCAGTATTTT
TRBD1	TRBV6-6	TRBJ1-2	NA	CASSTGTDRGRFGYTF	TGTGCCAGCAGTACCGGTACAGACAGGGGAAGGTTTGGCTACACCTTC
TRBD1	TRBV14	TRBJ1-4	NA	CASSLRGGAGEKLFF	TGTGCCAGCAGCCTACGAGGGGGCGCGGGGGAAAAACTGTTTTTT
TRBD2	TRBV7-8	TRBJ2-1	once	CASSLPGLLAGGGIHEQFF	TGTGCCAGCAGCTTACCAGGACTCTTGGCGGGGGGGGGAATACATGAGCAGTTCTTC
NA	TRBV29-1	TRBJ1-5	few	CSVGGRGNQPQHF	TGCAGCGTTGGAGGGCGAGGCAATCAGCCCCAGCATTTT
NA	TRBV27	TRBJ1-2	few	CASAALGDGYTF	TGTGCCAGCGCAGCCTTAGGGGATGGCTACACCTTC
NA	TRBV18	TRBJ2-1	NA	CASSPGVEQFF	TGTGCCAGCTCTCCGGGGGTCGAGCAGTTCTTC
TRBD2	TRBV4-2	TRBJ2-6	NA	CASSLFDPGGVSESGANVLTF	TGTGCCAGCAGCCTTTTCGACCCTGGGGGGGTTTCGGAATCTGGGGCCAACGTCCTGACTTTC
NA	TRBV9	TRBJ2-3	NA	CASSASGDTQYF	TGTGCCAGCTCCGCCAGTGGTGATACGCAGTATTTT
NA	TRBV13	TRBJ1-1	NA	CASSLASGRGEWGTEAFF	TGTGCCAGCAGCTTAGCGTCCGGGAGGGGCGAGTGGGGCACTGAAGCTTTCTTT
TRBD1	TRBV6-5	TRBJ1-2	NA	CASSPTGGDGYTF	TGTGCCAGCAGTCCGACAGGGGGCGACGGCTACACCTTC
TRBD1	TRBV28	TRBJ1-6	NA	CAGSGTVDSPLHF	TGTGCCGGCTCCGGGACAGTCGATTCACCCCTCCACTTT
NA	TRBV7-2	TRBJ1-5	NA	CASTPSRGNLPQHF	TGTGCCAGCACTCCCAGCAGGGGAAATTTGCCCCAGCATTTT